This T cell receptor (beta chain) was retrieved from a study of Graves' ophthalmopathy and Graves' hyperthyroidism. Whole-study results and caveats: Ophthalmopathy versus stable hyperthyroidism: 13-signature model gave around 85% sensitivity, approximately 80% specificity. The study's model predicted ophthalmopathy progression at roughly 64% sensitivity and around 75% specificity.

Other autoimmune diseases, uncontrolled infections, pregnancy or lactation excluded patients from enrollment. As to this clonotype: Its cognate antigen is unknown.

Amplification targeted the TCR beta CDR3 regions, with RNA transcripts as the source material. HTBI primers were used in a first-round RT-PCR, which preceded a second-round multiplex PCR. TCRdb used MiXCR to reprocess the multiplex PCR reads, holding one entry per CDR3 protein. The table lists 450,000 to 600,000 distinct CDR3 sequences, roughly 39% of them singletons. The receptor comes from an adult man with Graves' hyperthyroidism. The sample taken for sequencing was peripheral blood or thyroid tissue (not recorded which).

The CDR3 protein is CARARTGGEQYF. CDR3 in DNA: TGTGCCAGAGCACGGACAGGGGGCGAGCAGTACTTC. This chain uses TRBV25-1 with TRBJ2-7; TRBD1 aligns across 10 bases. CDR1 and CDR2 from the germline V gene are MGHDK and SYGVNS. The CDR3 runs 12 residues. J lost 6 bases, V lost 9 bases, and 5 bases had no gene match.